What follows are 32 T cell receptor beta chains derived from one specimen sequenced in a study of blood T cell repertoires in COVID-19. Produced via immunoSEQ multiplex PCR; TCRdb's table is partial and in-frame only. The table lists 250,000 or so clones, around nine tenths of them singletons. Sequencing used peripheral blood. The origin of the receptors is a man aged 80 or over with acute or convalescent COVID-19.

CDR3 in amino acids: CASSLVTGLAFYEQYF. In nucleotides, the CDR3 is TGTGCCAGCAGTCTTGTAACGGGACTAGCGTTTTACGAGCAGTACTTC. The chain recombines TRBV5-6 with TRBJ2-7, with 10 bases identical to TRBD2. The CDR3 has 16 residues. The junction had 12 bases not matched to a gene; V was cut back by 5 bases and J by 4 bases. Germline lookup yields CDR1 SGHDT and CDR2 YYEEEE. Full variable domain (missing parts from reference TRBV5-6 and TRBJ2-7): DAGVTQSPTHLIKTRGQQVTLRCSPKSGHDTVSWYQQALGQGPQFIFQYYEEEERQRGNFPDRFSGHQFPNYSSELNVNALLLGDSALYLCASSLVTGLAFYEQYFGPGTRLTVT.

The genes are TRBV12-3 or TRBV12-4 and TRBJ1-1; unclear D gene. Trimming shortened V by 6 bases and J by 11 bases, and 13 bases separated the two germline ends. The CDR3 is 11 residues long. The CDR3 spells CASRSRARAFF. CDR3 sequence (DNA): TGTGCCAGCAGGTCGAGGGCCAGGGCTTTCTTT.

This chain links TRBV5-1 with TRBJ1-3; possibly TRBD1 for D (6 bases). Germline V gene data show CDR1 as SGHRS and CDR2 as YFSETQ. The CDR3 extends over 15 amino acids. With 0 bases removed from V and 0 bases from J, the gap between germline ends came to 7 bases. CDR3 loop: CASSLEGGSGNTIYF. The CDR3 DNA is TGCGCCAGCAGCTTGGAAGGGGGCTCTGGAAACACCATATATTTT.

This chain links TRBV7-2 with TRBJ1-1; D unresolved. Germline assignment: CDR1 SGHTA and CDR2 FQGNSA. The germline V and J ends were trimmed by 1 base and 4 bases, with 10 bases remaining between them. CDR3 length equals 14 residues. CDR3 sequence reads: CASSLDFLSTEAFF. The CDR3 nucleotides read TGTGCCAGCAGCTTAGACTTTTTGAGCACTGAAGCTTTCTTT.

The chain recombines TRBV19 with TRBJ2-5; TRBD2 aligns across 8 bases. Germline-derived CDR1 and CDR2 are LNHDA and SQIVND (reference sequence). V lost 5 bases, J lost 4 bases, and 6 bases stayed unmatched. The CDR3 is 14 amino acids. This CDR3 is CASSGAGGGETQYF. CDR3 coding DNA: TGTGCCAGTAGTGGCGCGGGAGGAGGAGAGACCCAGTACTTC.

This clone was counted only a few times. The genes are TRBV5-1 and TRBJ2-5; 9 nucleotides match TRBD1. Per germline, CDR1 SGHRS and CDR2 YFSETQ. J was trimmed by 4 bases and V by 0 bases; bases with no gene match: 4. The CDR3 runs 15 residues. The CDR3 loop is CASSLALDRGETQYF. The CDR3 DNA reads TGCGCCAGCAGCTTGGCCCTGGACAGGGGAGAGACCCAGTACTTC.

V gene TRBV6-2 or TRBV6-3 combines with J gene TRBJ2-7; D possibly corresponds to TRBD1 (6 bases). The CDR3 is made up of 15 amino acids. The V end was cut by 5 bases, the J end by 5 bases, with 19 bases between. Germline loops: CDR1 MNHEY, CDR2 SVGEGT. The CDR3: CASSAAGTRLHEQYF. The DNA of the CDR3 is TGTGCCAGCAGTGCGGCCGGGACACGTCTCCACGAGCAGTACTTC.

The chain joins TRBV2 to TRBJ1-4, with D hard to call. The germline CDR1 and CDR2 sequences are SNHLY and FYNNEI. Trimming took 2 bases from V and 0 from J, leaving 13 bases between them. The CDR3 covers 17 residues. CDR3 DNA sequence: TGTGCCAGCAGTGAATACAGTCTAGCCTCAACTAATGAAAAACTGTTTTTT. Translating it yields CASSEYSLASTNEKLFF.

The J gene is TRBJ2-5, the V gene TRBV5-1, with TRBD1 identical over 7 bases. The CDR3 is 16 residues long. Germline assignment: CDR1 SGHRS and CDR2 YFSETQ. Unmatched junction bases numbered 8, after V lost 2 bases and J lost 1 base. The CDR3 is CASSFGGQTSQETQYF. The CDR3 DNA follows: TGCGCCAGCAGCTTTGGGGGACAGACGAGCCAAGAGACCCAGTACTTC.

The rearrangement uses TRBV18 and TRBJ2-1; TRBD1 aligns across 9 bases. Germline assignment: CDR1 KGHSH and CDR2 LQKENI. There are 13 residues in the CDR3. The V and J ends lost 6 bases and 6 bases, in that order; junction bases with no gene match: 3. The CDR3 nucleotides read TGTGCCAGCTCGGGACAGGGAGCCAATGAGCAGTTCTTC. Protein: CASSGQGANEQFF.

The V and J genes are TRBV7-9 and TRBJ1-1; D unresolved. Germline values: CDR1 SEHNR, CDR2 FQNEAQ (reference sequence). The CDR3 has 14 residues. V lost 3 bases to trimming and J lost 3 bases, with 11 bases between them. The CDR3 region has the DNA TGTGCCAGCAGCTTGGTATATGAGGACACTGAAGCTTTCTTT. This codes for CASSLVYEDTEAFF.

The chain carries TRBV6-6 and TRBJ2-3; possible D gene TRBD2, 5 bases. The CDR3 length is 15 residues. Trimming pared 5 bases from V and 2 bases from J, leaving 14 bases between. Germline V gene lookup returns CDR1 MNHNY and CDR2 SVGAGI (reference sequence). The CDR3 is CASSPRGGDTDTQYF. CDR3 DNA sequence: TGTGCCAGCAGTCCCCGCGGAGGAGACACAGATACGCAGTATTTT.

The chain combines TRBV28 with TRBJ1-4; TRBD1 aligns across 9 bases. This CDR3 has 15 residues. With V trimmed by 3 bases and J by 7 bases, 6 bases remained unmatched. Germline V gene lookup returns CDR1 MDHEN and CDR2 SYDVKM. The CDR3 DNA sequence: TGTGCCAGCAGTTTGGGCCCGGACAGGGGTGAAAAACTGTTTTTT. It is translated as CASSLGPDRGEKLFF.

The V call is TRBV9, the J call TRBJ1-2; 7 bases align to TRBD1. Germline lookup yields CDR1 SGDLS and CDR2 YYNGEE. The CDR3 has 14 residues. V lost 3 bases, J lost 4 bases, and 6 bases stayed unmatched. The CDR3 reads CASSAVGQIYGYTF. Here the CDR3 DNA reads TGTGCCAGCAGCGCGGTGGGACAGATCTATGGCTACACCTTC. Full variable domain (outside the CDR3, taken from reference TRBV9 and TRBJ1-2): DSGVTQTPKHLITATGQRVTLRCSPRSGDLSVYWYQQSLDQGLQFLIQYYNGEERAKGNILERFSAQQFPDLHSELNLSSLELGDSALYFCASSAVGQIYGYTFGSGTRLTVV.

CDR3 nucleotides: TGTGCCAGCAGTCGTAACAGGGGTCAAGAGACCCAGTACTTC. This codes for CASSRNRGQETQYF. The chain uses TRBV6-2 or TRBV6-3 and TRBJ2-5, with TRBD1 matching over 7 bases. Trimming cost V 5 bases and J 2 bases; bases outside gene matches: 5. From germline, CDR1 is MNHEY and CDR2 SVGEGT. The length of the CDR3 is 14 residues.

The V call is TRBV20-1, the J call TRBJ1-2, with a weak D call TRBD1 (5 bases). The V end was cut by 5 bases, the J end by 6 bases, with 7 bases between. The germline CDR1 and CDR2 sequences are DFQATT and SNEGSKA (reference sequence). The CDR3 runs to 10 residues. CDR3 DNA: TGCAGTGCTCAACAGGATGGCTACACCTTC. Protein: CSAQQDGYTF.

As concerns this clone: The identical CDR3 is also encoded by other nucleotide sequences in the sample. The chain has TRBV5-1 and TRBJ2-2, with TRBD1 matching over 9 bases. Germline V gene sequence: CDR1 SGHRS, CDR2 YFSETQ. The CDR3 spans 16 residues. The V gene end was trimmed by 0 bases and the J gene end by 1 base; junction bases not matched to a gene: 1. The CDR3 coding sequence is TGCGCCAGCAGCTTGGAGGGACAGGGGAACACCGGGGAGCTGTTTTTT. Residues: CASSLEGQGNTGELFF.

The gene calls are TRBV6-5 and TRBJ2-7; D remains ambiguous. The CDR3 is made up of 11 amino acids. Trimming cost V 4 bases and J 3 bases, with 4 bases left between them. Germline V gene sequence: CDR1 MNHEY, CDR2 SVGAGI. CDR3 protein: CASSSYYEQYF. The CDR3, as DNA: TGTGCCAGCAGTTCGTACTACGAGCAGTACTTC.

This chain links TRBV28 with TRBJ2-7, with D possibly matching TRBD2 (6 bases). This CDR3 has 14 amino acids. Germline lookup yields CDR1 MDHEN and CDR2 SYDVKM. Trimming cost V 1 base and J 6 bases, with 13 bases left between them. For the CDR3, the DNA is TGTGCCAGCAGTTTATACGGGGACTTCAGCGAGCAGTACTTC. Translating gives CASSLYGDFSEQYF.

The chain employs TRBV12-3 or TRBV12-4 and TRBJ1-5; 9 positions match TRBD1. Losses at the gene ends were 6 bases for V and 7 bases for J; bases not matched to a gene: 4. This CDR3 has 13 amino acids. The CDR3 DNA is TGTGCCAGCAGGGGACAGGGCGGGCAGCCCCAGCATTTT. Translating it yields CASRGQGGQPQHF.

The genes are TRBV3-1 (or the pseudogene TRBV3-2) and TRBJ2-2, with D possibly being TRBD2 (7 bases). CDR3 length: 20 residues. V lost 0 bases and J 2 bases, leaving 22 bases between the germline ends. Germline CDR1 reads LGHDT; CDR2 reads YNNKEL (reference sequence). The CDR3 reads CASSQEGQGWPSGNTGELFF. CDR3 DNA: TGTGCCAGCAGCCAAGAGGGGCAGGGGTGGCCTAGCGGAAACACCGGGGAGCTGTTTTTT.

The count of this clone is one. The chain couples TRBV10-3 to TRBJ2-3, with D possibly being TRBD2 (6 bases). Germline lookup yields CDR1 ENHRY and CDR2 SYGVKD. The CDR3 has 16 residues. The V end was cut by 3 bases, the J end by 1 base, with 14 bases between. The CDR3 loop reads CAISEVGDFRTDTQYF. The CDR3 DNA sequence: TGTGCCATCAGTGAAGTAGGGGACTTCCGCACAGATACGCAGTATTTT.

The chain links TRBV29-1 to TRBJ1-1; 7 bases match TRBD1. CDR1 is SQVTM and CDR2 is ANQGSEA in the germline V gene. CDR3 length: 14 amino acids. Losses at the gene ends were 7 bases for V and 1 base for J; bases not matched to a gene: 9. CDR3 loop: CSAQRQGPNTEAFF. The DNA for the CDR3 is TGCAGCGCCCAAAGACAGGGCCCGAACACTGAAGCTTTCTTT.

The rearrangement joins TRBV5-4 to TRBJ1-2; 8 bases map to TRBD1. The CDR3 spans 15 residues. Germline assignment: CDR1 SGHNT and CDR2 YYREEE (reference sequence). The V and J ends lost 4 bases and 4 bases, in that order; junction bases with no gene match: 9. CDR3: CASSARRGTGYGYTF. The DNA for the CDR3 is TGTGCCAGCAGCGCACGACGGGGGACAGGCTATGGCTACACCTTC.

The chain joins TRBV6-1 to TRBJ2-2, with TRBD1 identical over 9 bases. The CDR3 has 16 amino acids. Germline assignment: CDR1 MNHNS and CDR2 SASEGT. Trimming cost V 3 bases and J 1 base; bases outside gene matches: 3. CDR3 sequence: CASSEPGQGNTGELFF. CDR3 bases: TGTGCCAGCAGTGAGCCGGGACAGGGGAACACCGGGGAGCTGTTTTTT.

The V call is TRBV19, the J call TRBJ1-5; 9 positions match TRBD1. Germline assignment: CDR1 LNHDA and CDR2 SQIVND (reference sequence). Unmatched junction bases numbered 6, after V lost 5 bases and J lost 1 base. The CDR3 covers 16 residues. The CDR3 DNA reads TGTGCCAGTAGTTCCCAGGACAGGGGAAGCAATCAGCCCCAGCATTTT. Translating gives CASSSQDRGSNQPQHF. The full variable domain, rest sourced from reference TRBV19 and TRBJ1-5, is DGGITQSPKYLFRKEGQNVTLSCEQNLNHDAMYWYRQDPGQGLRLIYYSQIVNDFQKGDIAEGYSVSREKKESFPLTVTSAQKNPTAFYLCASSSQDRGSNQPQHFGDGTRLSIL.

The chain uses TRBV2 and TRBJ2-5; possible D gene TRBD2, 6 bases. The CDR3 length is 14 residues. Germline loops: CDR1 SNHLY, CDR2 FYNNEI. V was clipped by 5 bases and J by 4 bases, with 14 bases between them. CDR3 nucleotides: TGTGCCAGCAGTAGGACTATGCTACGAGAGACCCAGTACTTC. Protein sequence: CASSRTMLRETQYF.

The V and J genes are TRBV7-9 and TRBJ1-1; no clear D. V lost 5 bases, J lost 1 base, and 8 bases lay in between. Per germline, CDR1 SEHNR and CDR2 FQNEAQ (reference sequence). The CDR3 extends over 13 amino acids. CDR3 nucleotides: TGTGCCAGCAGCATGACGGGGAACACTGAAGCTTTCTTT. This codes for CASSMTGNTEAFF.

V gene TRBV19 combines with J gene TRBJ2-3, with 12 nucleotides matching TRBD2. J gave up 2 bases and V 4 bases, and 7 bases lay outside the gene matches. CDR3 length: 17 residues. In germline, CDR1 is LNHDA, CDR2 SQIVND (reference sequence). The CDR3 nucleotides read TGTGCCAGTAGTACAAGGACTAGCGGGACCAACACAGATACGCAGTATTTT. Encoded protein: CASSTRTSGTNTDTQYF.

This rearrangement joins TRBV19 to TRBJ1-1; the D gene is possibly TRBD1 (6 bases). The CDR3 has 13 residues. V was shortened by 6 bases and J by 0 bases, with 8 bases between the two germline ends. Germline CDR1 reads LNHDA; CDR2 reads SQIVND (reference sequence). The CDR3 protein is CASRGTMNTEAFF. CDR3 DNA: TGTGCCAGTAGGGGGACAATGAACACTGAAGCTTTCTTT.

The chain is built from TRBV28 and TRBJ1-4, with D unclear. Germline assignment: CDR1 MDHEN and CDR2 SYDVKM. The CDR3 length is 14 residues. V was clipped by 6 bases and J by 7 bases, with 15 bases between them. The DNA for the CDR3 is TGTGCCAGCAGCTCGGACGGTGAGGGTGAAAAACTGTTTTTT. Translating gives CASSSDGEGEKLFF.

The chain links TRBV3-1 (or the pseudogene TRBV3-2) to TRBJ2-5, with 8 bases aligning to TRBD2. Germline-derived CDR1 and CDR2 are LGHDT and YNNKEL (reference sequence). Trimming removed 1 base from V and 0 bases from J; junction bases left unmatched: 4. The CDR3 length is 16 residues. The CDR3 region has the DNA TGTGCCAGCAGCCAAGTACGGGGGGGGAACCAAGAGACCCAGTACTTC. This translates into CASSQVRGGNQETQYF.